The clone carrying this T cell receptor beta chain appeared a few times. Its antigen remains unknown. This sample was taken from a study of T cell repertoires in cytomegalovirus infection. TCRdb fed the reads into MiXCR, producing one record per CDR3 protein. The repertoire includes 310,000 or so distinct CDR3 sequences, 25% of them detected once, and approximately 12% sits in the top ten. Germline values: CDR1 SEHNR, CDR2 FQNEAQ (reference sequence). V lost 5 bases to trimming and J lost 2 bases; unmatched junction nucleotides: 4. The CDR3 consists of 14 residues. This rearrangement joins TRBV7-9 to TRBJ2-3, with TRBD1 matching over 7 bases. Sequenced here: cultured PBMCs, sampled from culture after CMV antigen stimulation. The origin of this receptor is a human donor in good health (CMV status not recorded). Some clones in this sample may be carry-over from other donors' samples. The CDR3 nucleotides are TGTGCCAGCAGCGACGGACAGGACACAGATACGCAGTATTTT. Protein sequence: CASSDGQDTDTQYF.